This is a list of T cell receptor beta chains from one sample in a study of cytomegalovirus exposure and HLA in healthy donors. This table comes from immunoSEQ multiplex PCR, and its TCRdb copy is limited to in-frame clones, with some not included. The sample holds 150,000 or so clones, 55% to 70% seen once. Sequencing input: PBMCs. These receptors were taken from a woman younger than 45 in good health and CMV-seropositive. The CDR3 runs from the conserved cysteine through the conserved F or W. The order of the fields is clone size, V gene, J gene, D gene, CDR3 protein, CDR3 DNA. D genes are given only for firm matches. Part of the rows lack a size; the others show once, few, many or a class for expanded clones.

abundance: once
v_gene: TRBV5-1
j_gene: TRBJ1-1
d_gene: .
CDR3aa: CASSLGGGWDTEAFF
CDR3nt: TGCGCCAGCAGCTTGGGGGGGGGATGGGACACTGAAGCTTTCTTT

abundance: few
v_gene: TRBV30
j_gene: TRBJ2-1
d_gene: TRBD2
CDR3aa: CACLLAGLYNEQFF
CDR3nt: TGTGCCTGTCTACTAGCGGGACTTTACAATGAGCAGTTCTTC

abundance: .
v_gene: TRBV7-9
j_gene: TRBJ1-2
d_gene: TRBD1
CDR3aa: CASSLTGQGGGGYTF
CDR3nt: TGTGCCAGCAGCTTAACGGGACAGGGAGGAGGTGGCTACACCTTC

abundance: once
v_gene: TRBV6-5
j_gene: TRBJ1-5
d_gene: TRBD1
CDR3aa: CATSGQGFGNQPQHF
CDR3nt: TGTGCCACCTCGGGACAGGGGTTTGGAAATCAGCCCCAGCATTTT

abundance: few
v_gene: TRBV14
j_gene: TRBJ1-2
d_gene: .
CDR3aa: CASSQGRPGNYGYTF
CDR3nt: TGTGCCAGCAGCCAAGGTCGTCCAGGAAACTATGGCTACACCTTC

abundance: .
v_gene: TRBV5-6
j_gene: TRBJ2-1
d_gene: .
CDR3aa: CASSLAMGVSYNEQFF
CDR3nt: TGTGCCAGCAGCTTGGCCATGGGCGTATCCTACAATGAGCAGTTCTTC

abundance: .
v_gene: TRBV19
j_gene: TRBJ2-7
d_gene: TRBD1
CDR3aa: CASSTTKGQGTYEQYF
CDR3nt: TGTGCCAGTAGTACTACAAAGGGACAGGGCACCTACGAGCAGTACTTC

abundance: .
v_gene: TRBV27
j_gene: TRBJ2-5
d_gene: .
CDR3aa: CASSLILGNRETQYF
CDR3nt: TGTGCCAGCAGTTTAATTTTGGGGAACAGGGAGACCCAGTACTTC

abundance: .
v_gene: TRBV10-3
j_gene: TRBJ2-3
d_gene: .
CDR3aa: CAISEGPDTQYF
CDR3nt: TGTGCCATCAGTGAGGGCCCAGATACGCAGTATTTT

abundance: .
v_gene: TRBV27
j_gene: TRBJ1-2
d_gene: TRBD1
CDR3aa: CASSLGPRGDGYTF
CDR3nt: TGTGCCAGCAGTTTAGGCCCCAGGGGGGATGGCTACACCTTC

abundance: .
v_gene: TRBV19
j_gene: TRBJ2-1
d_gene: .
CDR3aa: CATARSGREQFF
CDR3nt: TGTGCCACCGCTAGGTCGGGTCGTGAGCAGTTCTTC

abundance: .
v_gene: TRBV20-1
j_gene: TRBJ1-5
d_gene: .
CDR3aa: CSAPSSGPQHF
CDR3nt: TGCAGTGCTCCCTCGTCGGGGCCCCAGCATTTT

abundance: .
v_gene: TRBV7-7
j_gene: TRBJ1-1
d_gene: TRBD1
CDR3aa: CASSSPEGQIMNTEAFF
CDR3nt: TGTGCCAGCAGCTCCCCCGAGGGACAGATTATGAACACTGAAGCTTTCTTT

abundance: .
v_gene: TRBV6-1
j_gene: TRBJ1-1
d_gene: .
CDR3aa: CASSEDDMNTEAFF
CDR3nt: TGTGCCAGCAGTGAAGATGACATGAACACTGAAGCTTTCTTT

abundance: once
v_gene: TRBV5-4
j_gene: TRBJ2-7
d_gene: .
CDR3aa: CASSGPPPPGGEQYF
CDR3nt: TGTGCCAGCAGCGGACCACCCCCGCCCGGGGGCGAGCAGTACTTC

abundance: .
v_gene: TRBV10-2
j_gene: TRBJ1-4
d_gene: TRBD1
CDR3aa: CASTDRVWIEKLFF
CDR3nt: TGCGCCAGCACCGACAGGGTTTGGATTGAAAAACTGTTTTTT

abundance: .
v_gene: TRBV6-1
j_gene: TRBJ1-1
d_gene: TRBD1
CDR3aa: CASRPPGQSEAFF
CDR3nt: TGTGCCAGCAGGCCCCCGGGACAGTCTGAAGCTTTCTTT

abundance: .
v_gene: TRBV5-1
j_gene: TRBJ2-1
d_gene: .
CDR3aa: CASSLDPGNEQFF
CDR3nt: TGCGCCAGCAGCTTGGACCCAGGGAATGAGCAGTTCTTC

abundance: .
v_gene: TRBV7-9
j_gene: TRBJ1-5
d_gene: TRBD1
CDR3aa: CASSLDRGQVSPQHF
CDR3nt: TGTGCCAGCAGCTTAGACAGGGGGCAGGTCTCGCCCCAGCATTTT

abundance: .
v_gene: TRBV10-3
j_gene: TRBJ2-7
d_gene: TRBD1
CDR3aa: CAISAGTGGSYEQYF
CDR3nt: TGTGCCATCAGTGCCGGGACAGGGGGCTCCTACGAGCAGTACTTC

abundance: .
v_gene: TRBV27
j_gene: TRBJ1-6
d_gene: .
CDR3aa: CASRTAGPLHF
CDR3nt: TGTGCCAGCAGGACGGCCGGGCCCCTCCACTTT

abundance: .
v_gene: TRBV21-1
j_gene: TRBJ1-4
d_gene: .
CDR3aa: CASSNYATNEKLFF
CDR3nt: TGTGCCAGCAGCAACTATGCAACTAATGAAAAACTGTTTTTT

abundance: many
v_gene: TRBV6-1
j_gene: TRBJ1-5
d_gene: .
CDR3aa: CASSGGVGDSNQPQHF
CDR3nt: TGTGCCAGCAGTGGCGGGGTGGGGGATAGCAATCAGCCCCAGCATTTT

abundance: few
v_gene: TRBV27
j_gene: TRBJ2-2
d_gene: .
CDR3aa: CASSLRPPGSSGELFF
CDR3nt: TGTGCCAGCAGTCTGAGGCCCCCAGGGTCGAGCGGGGAGCTGTTTTTT

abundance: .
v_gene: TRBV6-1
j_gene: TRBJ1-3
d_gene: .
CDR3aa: CASSESFQGGNTIYF
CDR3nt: TGTGCCAGCAGTGAGTCCTTCCAGGGGGGAAACACCATATATTTT

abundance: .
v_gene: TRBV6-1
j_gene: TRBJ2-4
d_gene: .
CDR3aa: CASSESTGLDIQYF
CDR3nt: TGTGCCAGCAGTGAAAGTACAGGCTTAGACATTCAGTACTTC

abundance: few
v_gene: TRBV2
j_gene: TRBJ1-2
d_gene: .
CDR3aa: CASSASPGGRGYGYTF
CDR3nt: TGTGCCAGCAGTGCAAGTCCGGGGGGACGGGGATATGGCTACACCTTC

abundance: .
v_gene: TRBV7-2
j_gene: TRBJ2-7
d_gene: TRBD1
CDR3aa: CASSPRTGVLEQYF
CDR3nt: TGTGCCAGCAGCCCCAGGACAGGGGTTTTGGAGCAGTACTTC

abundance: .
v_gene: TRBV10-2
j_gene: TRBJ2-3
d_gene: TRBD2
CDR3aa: CASSETSGSGRDTQYF
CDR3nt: TGCGCCAGCAGTGAGACTAGCGGGAGTGGGAGAGATACGCAGTATTTT

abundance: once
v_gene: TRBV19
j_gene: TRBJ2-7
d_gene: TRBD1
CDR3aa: CASSPIPGGTGAYEQYF
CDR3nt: TGTGCCAGTAGTCCAATCCCCGGCGGGACAGGGGCCTACGAGCAGTACTTC

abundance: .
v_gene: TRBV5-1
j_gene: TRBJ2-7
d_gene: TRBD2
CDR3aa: CASRELAGVDEQYF
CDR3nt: TGCGCCAGCCGGGAACTAGCGGGAGTTGACGAGCAGTACTTC

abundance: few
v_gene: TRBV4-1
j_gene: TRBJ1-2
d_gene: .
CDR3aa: CASSQGGPYTF
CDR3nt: TGCGCCAGCAGCCAAGGTGGGCCCTACACCTTC

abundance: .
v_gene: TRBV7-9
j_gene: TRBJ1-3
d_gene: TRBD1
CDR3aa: CASSSGTGNAGNTIYF
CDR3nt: TGTGCCAGCAGCTCCGGGACAGGGAACGCTGGAAACACCATATATTTT

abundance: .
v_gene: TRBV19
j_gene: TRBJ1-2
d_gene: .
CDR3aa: CASSKGRIQDYVGTF
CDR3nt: TGTGCCAGTAGTAAAGGACGGATTCAGGACTATGTCGGCACCTTC

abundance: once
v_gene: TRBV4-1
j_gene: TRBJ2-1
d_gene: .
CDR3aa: CASSQYLLAYEQFF
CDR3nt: TGCGCCAGCAGCCAATATCTACTAGCATATGAGCAGTTCTTC

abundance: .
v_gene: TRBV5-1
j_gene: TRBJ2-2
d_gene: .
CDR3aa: CASSPLTAGNTGELFF
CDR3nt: TGCGCCAGCAGCCCGCTGACAGCGGGGAACACCGGGGAGCTGTTTTTT

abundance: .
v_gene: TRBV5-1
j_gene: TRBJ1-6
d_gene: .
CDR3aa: CASSSQQGSGSYNSPLHF
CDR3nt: TGCGCCAGCAGCTCCCAACAGGGAAGTGGGTCCTATAATTCACCCCTCCACTTT

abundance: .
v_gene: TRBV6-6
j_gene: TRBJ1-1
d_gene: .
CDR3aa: CASSYGRGEAFF
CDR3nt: TGTGCCAGCAGTTACGGCAGGGGAGAAGCTTTCTTT

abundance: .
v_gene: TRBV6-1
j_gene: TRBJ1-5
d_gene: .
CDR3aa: CASSREGNQPQHF
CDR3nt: TGTGCCAGCAGCAGGGAAGGCAATCAGCCCCAGCATTTT

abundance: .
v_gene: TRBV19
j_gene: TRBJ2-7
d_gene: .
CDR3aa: CASSIGGRGTYEQYF
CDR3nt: TGTGCCAGTAGTATTGGGGGCAGGGGCACCTACGAGCAGTACTTC

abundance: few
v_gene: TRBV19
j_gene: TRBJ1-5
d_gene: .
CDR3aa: CASNPNYSNQPQHF
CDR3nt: TGTGCCAGTAATCCGAACTATAGCAATCAGCCCCAGCATTTT

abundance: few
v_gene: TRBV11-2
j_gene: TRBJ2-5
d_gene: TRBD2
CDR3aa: CASRGLAGRVGRETQYF
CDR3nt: TGTGCCAGCAGAGGACTAGCCGGGAGGGTCGGTAGAGAGACCCAGTACTTC

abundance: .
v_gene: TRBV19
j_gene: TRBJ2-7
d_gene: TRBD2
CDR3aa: CASSLGLAGVSEQYF
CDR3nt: TGTGCCAGTAGTTTGGGACTAGCGGGAGTTTCCGAGCAGTACTTC

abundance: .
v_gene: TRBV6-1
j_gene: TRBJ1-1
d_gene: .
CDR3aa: CASSAREGQVAFF
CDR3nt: TGTGCCAGCAGTGCCCGGGAAGGTCAGGTAGCTTTCTTT

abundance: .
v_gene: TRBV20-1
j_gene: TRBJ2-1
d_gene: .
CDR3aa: CSAIDSNEQFF
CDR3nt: TGCAGTGCTATTGACAGCAATGAGCAGTTCTTC

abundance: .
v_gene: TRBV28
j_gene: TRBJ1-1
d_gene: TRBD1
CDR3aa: CASSLGDRFSEAFF
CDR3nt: TGTGCCAGCAGTTTGGGGGACAGGTTCTCTGAAGCTTTCTTT

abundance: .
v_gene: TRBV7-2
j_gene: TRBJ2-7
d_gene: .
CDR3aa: CASSSSPRYEQYF
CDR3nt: TGTGCCAGCAGCTCCTCTCCCCGCTACGAGCAGTACTTC

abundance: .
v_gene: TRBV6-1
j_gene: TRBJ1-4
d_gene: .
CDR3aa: CASSESAPGGEKLFF
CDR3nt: TGTGCCAGCAGTGAATCAGCTCCTGGAGGTGAAAAACTGTTTTTT

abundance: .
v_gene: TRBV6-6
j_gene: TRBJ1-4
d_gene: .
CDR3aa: CASSYSRDSNEKLFF
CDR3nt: TGTGCCAGCAGTTACTCACGGGACTCTAATGAAAAACTGTTTTTT

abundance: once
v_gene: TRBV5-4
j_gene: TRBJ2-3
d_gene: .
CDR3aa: CASSLAESDTQYF
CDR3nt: TGTGCCAGCAGCTTGGCGGAGTCAGATACGCAGTATTTT

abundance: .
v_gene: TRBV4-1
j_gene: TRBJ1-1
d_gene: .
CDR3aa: CASSQDWREVGTEAFF
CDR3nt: TGCGCCAGCAGCCAAGATTGGAGGGAAGTAGGGACTGAAGCTTTCTTT

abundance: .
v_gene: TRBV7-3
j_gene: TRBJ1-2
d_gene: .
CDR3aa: CASSTPSGTDNYGYTF
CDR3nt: TGTGCCAGCAGCACACCTTCCGGGACTGATAACTATGGCTACACCTTC

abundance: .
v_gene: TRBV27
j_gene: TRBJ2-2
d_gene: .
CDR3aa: CASSLQANTGELFF
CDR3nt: TGTGCCAGCAGTTTGCAGGCGAACACCGGGGAGCTGTTTTTT

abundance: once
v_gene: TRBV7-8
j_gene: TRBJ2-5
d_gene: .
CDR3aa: CASSLELRAGETQYF
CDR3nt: TGTGCCAGCAGCTTAGAGCTTAGGGCGGGCGAGACCCAGTACTTC

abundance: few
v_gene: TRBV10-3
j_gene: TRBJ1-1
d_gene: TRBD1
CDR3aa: CAISSTPRGTEAFF
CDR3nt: TGTGCCATCAGTTCGACACCCAGGGGGACTGAAGCTTTCTTT

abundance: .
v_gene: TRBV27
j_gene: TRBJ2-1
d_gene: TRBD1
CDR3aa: CASSTGDRPSSYNEQFF
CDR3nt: TGTGCCAGCAGTACCGGGGACAGGCCGAGCTCCTACAATGAGCAGTTCTTC

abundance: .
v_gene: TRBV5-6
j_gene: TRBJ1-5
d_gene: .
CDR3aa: CASSFGYGTGTGAQHF
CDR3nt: TGTGCCAGCAGCTTCGGGTATGGGACCGGCACGGGGGCCCAGCATTTT

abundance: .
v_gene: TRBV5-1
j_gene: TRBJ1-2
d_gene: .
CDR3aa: CASSLDGANYGYTF
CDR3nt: TGCGCCAGCAGCTTGGACGGAGCTAACTATGGCTACACCTTC

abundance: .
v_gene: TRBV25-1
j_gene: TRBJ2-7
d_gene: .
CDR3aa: CASSELWGEQYF
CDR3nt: TGTGCCAGCAGTGAATTATGGGGCGAGCAGTACTTC

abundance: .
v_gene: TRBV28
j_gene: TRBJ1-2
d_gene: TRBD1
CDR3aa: CASSGTGWGYGYTF
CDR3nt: TGTGCCAGCAGTGGGACAGGATGGGGCTATGGCTACACCTTC